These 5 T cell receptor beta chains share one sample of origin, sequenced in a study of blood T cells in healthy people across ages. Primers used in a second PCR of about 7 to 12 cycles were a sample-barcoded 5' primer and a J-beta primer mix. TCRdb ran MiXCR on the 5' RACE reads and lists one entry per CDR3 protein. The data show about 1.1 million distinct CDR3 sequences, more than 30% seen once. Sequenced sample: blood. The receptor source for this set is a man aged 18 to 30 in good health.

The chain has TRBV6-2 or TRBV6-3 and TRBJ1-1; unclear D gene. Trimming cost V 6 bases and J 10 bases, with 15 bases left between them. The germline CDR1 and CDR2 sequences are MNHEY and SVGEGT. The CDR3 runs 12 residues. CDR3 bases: TGTGCCAGCAGGCGGCTGGGTCTTTTAGCTTTCTTT. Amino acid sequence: CASRRLGLLAFF.

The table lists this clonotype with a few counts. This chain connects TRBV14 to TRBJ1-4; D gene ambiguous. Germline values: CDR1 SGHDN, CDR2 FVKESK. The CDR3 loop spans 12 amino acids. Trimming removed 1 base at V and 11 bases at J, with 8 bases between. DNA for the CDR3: TGTGCCAGCAGCCAAGCTCTTGAGAAACTGTTTTTT. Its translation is CASSQALEKLFF.

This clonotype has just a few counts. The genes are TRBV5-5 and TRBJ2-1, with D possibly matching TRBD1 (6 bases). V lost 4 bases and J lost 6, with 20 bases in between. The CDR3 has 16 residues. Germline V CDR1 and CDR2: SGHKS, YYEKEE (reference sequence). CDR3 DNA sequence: TGTGCCAGCAGCCCCCGGCGGAGGACAGACTTCAATGAGCAGTTCTTC. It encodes CASSPRRRTDFNEQFF.

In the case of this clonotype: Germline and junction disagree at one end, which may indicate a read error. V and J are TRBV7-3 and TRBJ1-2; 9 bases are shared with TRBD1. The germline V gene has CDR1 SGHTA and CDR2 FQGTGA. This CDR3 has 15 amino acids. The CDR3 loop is CAGSPTGGNNYGYTF. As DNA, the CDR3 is TGTGCCGGCAGCCCGACAGGGGGTAATAACTATGGCTACACCTTC.

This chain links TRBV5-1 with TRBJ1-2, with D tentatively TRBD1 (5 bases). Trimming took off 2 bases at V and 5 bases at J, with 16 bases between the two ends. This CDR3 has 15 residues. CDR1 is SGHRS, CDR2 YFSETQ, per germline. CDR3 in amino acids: CASSFSQGVLYGYTF. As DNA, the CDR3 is TGCGCCAGCAGCTTTAGCCAGGGCGTCCTATATGGCTACACCTTC.